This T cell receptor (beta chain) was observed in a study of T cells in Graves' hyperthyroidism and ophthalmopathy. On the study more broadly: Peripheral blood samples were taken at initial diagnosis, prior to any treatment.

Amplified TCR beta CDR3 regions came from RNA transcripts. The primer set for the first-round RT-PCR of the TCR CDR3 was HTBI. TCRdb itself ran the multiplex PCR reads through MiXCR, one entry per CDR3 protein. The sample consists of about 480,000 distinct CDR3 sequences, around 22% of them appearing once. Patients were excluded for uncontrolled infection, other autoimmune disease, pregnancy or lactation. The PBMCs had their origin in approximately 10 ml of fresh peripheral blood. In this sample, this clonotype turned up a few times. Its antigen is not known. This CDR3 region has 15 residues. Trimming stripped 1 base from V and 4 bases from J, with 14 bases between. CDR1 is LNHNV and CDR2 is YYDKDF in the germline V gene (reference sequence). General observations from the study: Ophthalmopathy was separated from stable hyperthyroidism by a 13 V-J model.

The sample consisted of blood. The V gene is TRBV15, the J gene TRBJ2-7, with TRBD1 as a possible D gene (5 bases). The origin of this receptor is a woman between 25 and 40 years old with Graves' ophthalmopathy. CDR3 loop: CATSRGIQGGYEQYF. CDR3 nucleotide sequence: TGTGCCACCAGCAGAGGTATTCAGGGCGGTTACGAGCAGTACTTC.